The 26 T cell receptor beta chains in this list originate from one sample, sequenced in a study of T cells in Graves' hyperthyroidism and ophthalmopathy. From RNA transcripts, TCR beta CDR3 regions were amplified. The TCR CDR3 was amplified in a first-round RT-PCR using the HTBI primer set. In TCRdb, the multiplex PCR reads were re-called with MiXCR into one record per CDR3 protein. The data contain 300,000 to 350,000 distinct CDR3 sequences, roughly a fifth of them singletons. Sequences were obtained from blood. These receptors came from a woman aged 45-60 years with Graves' hyperthyroidism.

This clonotype was counted ten times or more. The chain recombines TRBV6-1 with TRBJ1-2; 7 bases agree with TRBD1. The J segment lost 4 bases and the V segment lost 2 bases, leaving 7 bases of the junction unmatched. The V gene's germline CDR1 is MNHNS and CDR2 SASEGT. This CDR3 is 15 amino acids long. CDR3 in DNA: TGTGCCAGCAGTGAACTTACAGGGGAGAGCTATGGCTACACCTTC. Translated: CASSELTGESYGYTF.

Here the CDR3 DNA reads TGCAGTGCCACCGACGTTCGAGGCTCTGGAAACACCATATATTTT. Translation gives CSATDVRGSGNTIYF. The chain links TRBV20-1 to TRBJ1-3; the D is unclear. This CDR3 spans 15 amino acids. Germline V CDR1 and CDR2: DFQATT, SNEGSKA (reference sequence). V was pared by 6 bases and J by 0 bases, with 15 bases between.

This clonotype was recorded at least ten times. The genes are TRBV30 and TRBJ2-2; D possibly corresponds to TRBD1 (7 bases). This CDR3 comprises 14 residues. V lost 4 bases and J lost 5, with 14 bases in between. Germline V gives CDR1 GTSNPN, CDR2 SVGIG (reference sequence). CDR3 region: CAWKTGTSTGELFF. CDR3 DNA: TGTGCCTGGAAGACAGGGACTTCGACCGGGGAGCTGTTTTTT.

This clonotype has a count of ten or more. This chain connects TRBV29-1 to TRBJ2-1; D unresolved. The CDR3 has 10 residues. CDR1 and CDR2 (germline): SQVTM, ANQGSEA. V lost 4 bases, J lost 5 bases, and 3 bases lay in between. CDR3 residues: CSVGNNEQFF. The CDR3 coding sequence is TGCAGCGTTGGGAACAATGAGCAGTTCTTC.

The chain joins TRBV5-1 to TRBJ2-5, with 7 bases matching TRBD1. Germline CDR1 and CDR2: SGHRS and YFSETQ. The CDR3 sequence is 16 residues long. V gave up 4 bases and J gave up 3 bases; unmatched junction bases: 12. CDR3 in DNA: TGCGCCAGCAGCCCAGGCCGACGGACAGGCGAAGAGACCCAGTACTTC. Its protein product is CASSPGRRTGEETQYF.

This chain joins TRBV7-2 and TRBJ2-7; D might be TRBD2 (7 bases). CDR1 is SGHTA, CDR2 FQGNSA, per germline. The CDR3 extends over 13 amino acids. Trimming removed 5 bases at V and 7 bases at J, with 15 bases between. The CDR3 bases are TGTGCCAGCAGCCCTCGGGGGGCCTGGGAGCAGTACTTC. This gives the protein CASSPRGAWEQYF.

On this clonotype itself: This could be a read error, since a much larger clone is one nucleotide away. This chain links TRBV7-9 with TRBJ2-5; 7 nucleotides agree with TRBD2. Germline V CDR1 and CDR2: SEHNR, FQNEAQ (reference sequence). The trim removed 5 bases at V and 2 bases at J, leaving 2 bases unmatched. The CDR3 extends over 13 amino acids. This CDR3 reads CASSPLAQETQYF. For the CDR3, the DNA is TGTGCCAGCAGCCCACTAGCGCAAGAGACCCAGTACTTC.

This clonotype occurred a few times. One junction end does not reproduce the germline sequence, and a read error may be involved. The chain recombines TRBV27 with TRBJ1-6, with a tentative D call TRBD1 (6 bases). The CDR3 loop spans 15 amino acids. Per the germline V gene, CDR1 is MNHEY and CDR2 is SMNVEV (reference sequence). CDR3 residues: CASTTGSSYNSPLRF. The CDR3 coding sequence is TGTGCCAGCACCACAGGGAGCTCCTATAATTCACCCCTCCGCTTT.

This clonotype has at least ten counts. This sequence joins TRBV29-1 and TRBJ2-1; D might be TRBD1 or TRBD2, each matching 5 bases. Germline V CDR1 and CDR2: SQVTM, ANQGSEA. This CDR3 contains 15 residues. The ends were cut back, 4 bases at V and 0 bases at J, with 13 bases in the middle. The CDR3 DNA reads TGCAGCGTTGTTGAGGGACGGAGCTCCTACAATGAGCAGTTCTTC. It specifies CSVVEGRSSYNEQFF.

The chain is built from TRBV18 and TRBJ2-7, with a weak D call TRBD1 (5 bases). The CDR3 consists of 15 residues. The germline V gene has CDR1 KGHSH and CDR2 LQKENI. V dropped 3 bases and J dropped 2 bases, with 14 bases sitting between them. Written as DNA, the CDR3 is TGTGCCAGCTCACCCAGGGTTATTGTCCCCTACGAGCAGTACTTC. Its translation is CASSPRVIVPYEQYF.

There are many counts of this clonotype. The rearrangement links TRBV6-1 to TRBJ2-7; weak D call: TRBD2 (6 bases). Germline V CDR1 and CDR2: MNHNS, SASEGT. The V end was cut by 2 bases, the J end by 0 bases, with 8 bases between. The CDR3 has 14 amino acids. CDR3: CASSELEGSYEQYF. Here the CDR3 DNA reads TGTGCCAGCAGTGAATTGGAGGGCTCCTACGAGCAGTACTTC.

This clonotype appeared a few times. A clone one base away is much larger, so this may be a read error. The rearrangement joins TRBV30 to TRBJ1-2; 8 nucleotides align to TRBD1. This CDR3 region has 15 residues. The germline V gene encodes CDR1 GTSNPN and CDR2 SVGIG (reference sequence). The CDR3 DNA reads TGTGCCCGGAGTTCACCGGGGACAGGTCCTTATGGCTACACCTTC. This translates into CARSSPGTGPYGYTF.

This clonotype was seen more than once but under ten times. The V gene is TRBV9, the J gene TRBJ1-2; D perhaps matches TRBD1 (5 bases). Germline V gene sequence: CDR1 SGDLS, CDR2 YYNGEE. V gave up 4 bases and J gave up 1 base, with 11 bases separating them. This CDR3 contains 14 residues. CDR3 loop: CASSPWDFNYGYTF. The CDR3 region has the DNA TGTGCCAGCAGCCCATGGGACTTTAACTATGGCTACACCTTC.

J is TRBJ2-1 and V is TRBV19, with TRBD2 matching 8 bases. The CDR3 contains 17 residues. The V gene's germline CDR1 is LNHDA and CDR2 SQIVND (reference sequence). Trimming cost V 3 bases and J 2 bases; bases outside gene matches: 9. The CDR3 loop reads CASSIGAGAPAYNEQFF. The CDR3 DNA reads TGTGCCAGTAGTATCGGAGCGGGGGCTCCCGCCTACAATGAGCAGTTCTTC.

Many counts were recorded for this clonotype. The chain combines TRBV12-3 or TRBV12-4 with TRBJ2-5; 10 bases are a match to TRBD2. V shed 7 bases and J 5 bases; nucleotides not matched to a gene: 13. The CDR3 totals 16 residues. The CDR3 loop is CASTLTGAGGEETQYF. As DNA, the CDR3 is TGTGCCAGCACCCTGACAGGAGCGGGAGGGGAGGAGACCCAGTACTTC.

The chain couples TRBV9 to TRBJ2-1; D is uncertain. V was clipped by 0 bases and J by 7 bases, with 8 bases between them. Germline assignment: CDR1 SGDLS and CDR2 YYNGEE. The CDR3 loop spans 13 amino acids. The CDR3 sequence is CASSVDYGNEQFF. The DNA for the CDR3 is TGTGCCAGCAGCGTAGATTACGGGAATGAGCAGTTCTTC.

The sample holds many counts of this clonotype. The rearrangement joins TRBV4-1 to TRBJ1-2; 9 nucleotides line up with TRBD1. The V segment lost 4 bases and the J segment 1 base; nucleotides outside the gene matches: 7. This CDR3 is built from 16 residues. Per germline, CDR1 MGHRA and CDR2 YSYEKL. DNA for the CDR3: TGCGCCAGCAGCCTGACCCGGGACAGGGATAACTATGGCTACACCTTC. It encodes CASSLTRDRDNYGYTF.

The chain combines TRBV9 with TRBJ2-7; D possibly corresponds to TRBD2 (5 bases). The CDR3 is 15 residues long. The V gene lost 4 bases and the J gene lost 4 bases, with 18 bases spanning the gap. CDR1 is SGDLS and CDR2 is YYNGEE in the germline V gene. The CDR3 sequence is CASSPAGLAGYEQYF. CDR3 in DNA: TGTGCCAGCAGCCCGGCAGGACTCGCCGGTTACGAGCAGTACTTC. The variable domain in full, with the rest retrieved from reference TRBV9 and TRBJ2-7, is DSGVTQTPKHLITATGQRVTLRCSPRSGDLSVYWYQQSLDQGLQFLIQYYNGEERAKGNILERFSAQQFPDLHSELNLSSLELGDSALYFCASSPAGLAGYEQYFGPGTRLTVT.

The CDR3 loop is CASSPGTYPEAFF. The CDR3 DNA is TGCGCCAGCAGCCCTGGTACGTACCCTGAAGCTTTCTTT. This chain uses TRBV4-1 with TRBJ1-1; D remains unclear. CDR3 length equals 13 residues. Germline V gene data show CDR1 as MGHRA and CDR2 as YSYEKL. V was shortened by 4 bases and J by 6 bases, with 12 bases between the two germline ends.

In its sample, this clonotype was seen many times. The CDR3: CASSGALNQPQHF. CDR3 nucleotide sequence: TGTGCCAGCAGCGGAGCTCTCAATCAGCCCCAGCATTTT. The rearrangement links TRBV11-2 to TRBJ1-5; D remains unclear. Trimming took 5 bases from V and 3 from J, leaving 8 bases between them. The CDR3 totals 13 residues. Germline V gene lookup returns CDR1 SGHAT and CDR2 FQNNGV.

This clonotype was observed once. J is TRBJ2-3 and V is TRBV27; 8 bases fit TRBD2. The ends lost 8 bases at V and 0 bases at J; junction bases unmatched: 4. The CDR3 consists of 14 residues. Germline CDR1 reads MNHEY; CDR2 reads SMNVEV (reference sequence). The CDR3 region is CASAGTRSTDTQYF. The CDR3 region has the DNA TGTGCCAGCGCCGGGACTAGAAGCACAGATACGCAGTATTTT.

This clonotype was counted many times. The rearrangement links TRBV7-9 to TRBJ2-7; TRBD1 agrees at 8 bases. This CDR3 region has 16 residues. From germline, CDR1 is SEHNR and CDR2 FQNEAQ (reference sequence). With 2 bases clipped from V and 5 bases from J, the junction kept 11 bases outside the gene matches. The CDR3 reads CASSLFPPGTGNEQYF. DNA for the CDR3: TGTGCCAGCAGCTTATTCCCCCCCGGGACAGGCAACGAGCAGTACTTC.

The chain has TRBV30 and TRBJ2-7; D gene unclear. Between the trimmed V and J ends, which lost 2 bases and 1 base, there was a span of 9 bases. Germline V gene lookup returns CDR1 GTSNPN and CDR2 SVGIG (reference sequence). The CDR3 is 13 residues long. CDR3 region: CAWSSTVSYEQYF. CDR3 DNA: TGTGCCTGGAGTTCGACGGTTTCCTACGAGCAGTACTTC.

Notes on this clonotype: A much larger clone is a single base away; this may be a read error. The rearrangement joins TRBV28 to TRBJ1-3; D perhaps matches TRBD1 (5 bases). V was pared by 6 bases and J by 0 bases, with 18 bases between. Germline lookup yields CDR1 MDHEN and CDR2 SYDVKM. The CDR3 has 17 residues. DNA of the CDR3: TGTGCCAGCAGCCTCCCCGCTCCAGGGAACTCTGGAAACACCATATATTTT. Translating it yields CASSLPAPGNSGNTIYF.

This clonotype occurred many times. V gene TRBV28 combines with J gene TRBJ2-5, with D possibly matching TRBD2 (6 bases). CDR3 length equals 14 residues. Germline V CDR1 and CDR2: MDHEN, SYDVKM. V was trimmed by 4 bases and J by 2 bases, leaving 11 bases between them. CDR3 coding DNA: TGTGCCAGCAGTTCGCCGGGGAGGCAAGAGACCCAGTACTTC. Its translation: CASSSPGRQETQYF. The variable domain in full, completed from reference TRBV28 and TRBJ2-5, reads DVKVTQSSRYLVKRTGEKVFLECVQDMDHENMFWYRQDPGLGLRLIYFSYDVKMKEKGDIPEGYSVSREKKERFSLILESASTNQTSMYLCASSSPGRQETQYFGPGTRLLVL.

This clonotype was seen at least ten times. The chain recombines TRBV28 with TRBJ2-1; perhaps TRBD2 as D (5 bases). Trimming removed 2 bases from V and 9 bases from J, with 8 bases in between. The CDR3 contains 12 residues. Germline-derived CDR1 and CDR2 are MDHEN and SYDVKM. In DNA form, the CDR3 reads TGTGCCAGCAGTTTACTGCGGGCTGAGCAGTTCTTC. The encoded protein is CASSLLRAEQFF. Drawing the rest from reference TRBV28 and TRBJ2-1, the complete variable domain is DVKVTQSSRYLVKRTGEKVFLECVQDMDHENMFWYRQDPGLGLRLIYFSYDVKMKEKGDIPEGYSVSREKKERFSLILESASTNQTSMYLCASSLLRAEQFFGPGTRLTVL.